This T cell receptor beta chain comes out of a study of blood T cell repertoires in COVID-19. Germline assignment: CDR1 LGHNA and CDR2 YSLEER. There are 17 residues in the CDR3. V was clipped by 1 base and J by 0 bases; unmatched bases: 5. The repertoire was sequenced with immunoSEQ multiplex PCR; TCRdb's copy has only in-frame clones and lacks some. The table has roughly 300,000 clones, approximately 87% seen once. The sequence derives from a woman aged 45-59 years who had recovered from COVID-19. V and J are TRBV4-3 and TRBJ2-7; 11 positions agree with TRBD2. The sample was peripheral blood. The CDR3 coding sequence is TGCGCCAGCAGCCAAGCTCATAGCGGGGGGGCCTCCTACGAGCAGTACTTC. Amino acid sequence: CASSQAHSGGASYEQYF.